Sequencing of this T cell receptor beta chain was carried out in a study of regulatory T cells in long-lasting Graves disease. Library construction for TCR beta used iRepertoire HTBI primers and Arm-PCR of CDR3 regions. TCRdb re-called the multiplex PCR reads through MiXCR, storing one row per CDR3 protein. The sample includes around 500,000 distinct CDR3 sequences, roughly 14% of them seen just once. Time point defined: newly diagnosed GD, antithyroid drugs for less than 3 months. Extracted RNA from PBMCs served as the source of the TCR library. CDR3 size: 15 residues. Germline V lookup: CDR1 SGHKS, CDR2 YYEKEE (reference sequence). Concerning this clonotype: Being one base from a much bigger clone, this may be a read error.

These data were also reused for a study on T cells in Graves' hyperthyroidism and ophthalmopathy.

This chain joins TRBV5-5 and TRBJ2-7; perhaps TRBD2 as D (6 bases). Sequenced material: peripheral blood mononuclear cells (PBMCs), taken at new diagnosis, from a patient treated with antithyroid drugs. The receptor comes from a young man with Graves disease. This CDR3 reads CASGLEAGSSYEQYF. The CDR3, as DNA: TGTGCCAGCGGCTTGGAGGCGGGGAGCTCCTACGAGCAGTACTTC.